This is a list of T cell receptor beta chains from one sample in a study of circulating and synovial CD4+ cells in juvenile arthritis. Sequencing was performed with immunoSEQ multiplex PCR; in TCRdb, only in-frame clones are kept and a portion is missing. The sample records about 34,000 clones, around 95% being singletons. Sequenced sample: CD4+ T cells from blood. The source is a human donor with juvenile idiopathic arthritis. Both conserved end residues are trimmed from each CDR3. D genes are given only for firm matches.

CDR3aa: ASSLGYTGVQH
d_gene: NA
v_gene: TRBV11-2

CDR3aa: ASSQEGQGSEAF
d_gene: TRBD1
v_gene: TRBV4-2

CDR3aa: ASSGRRPTGETQY
d_gene: NA
v_gene: TRBV2

CDR3aa: ASSSAGWGRAWDGYT
d_gene: NA
v_gene: TRBV27

CDR3aa: ASSQGGRDQPQH
d_gene: NA
v_gene: TRBV4-1

CDR3aa: ASLTSGGAETQY
d_gene: TRBD2
v_gene: TRBV6-6

CDR3aa: ASSQGQDYGYT
d_gene: TRBD1
v_gene: TRBV28

CDR3aa: ASRGLGNNEQF
d_gene: TRBD2
v_gene: TRBV5-1

CDR3aa: ASLSGGLRETQY
d_gene: NA
v_gene: TRBV28

CDR3aa: ASSGERVPGGEKLF
d_gene: NA
v_gene: TRBV7-8

CDR3aa: AWSVGGGGNEKLF
d_gene: NA
v_gene: TRBV30

CDR3aa: AEATGDTQY
d_gene: NA
v_gene: TRBV30

CDR3aa: ASSPRQGAGGYT
d_gene: TRBD1
v_gene: TRBV7-2

CDR3aa: ASSPGQGANYGYT
d_gene: TRBD1
v_gene: TRBV11-1

CDR3aa: ASTTVLDYGYT
d_gene: NA
v_gene: TRBV28

CDR3aa: ASRRQGSYGYT
d_gene: TRBD1
v_gene: TRBV7-2

CDR3aa: ASNHSRPRDQPQH
d_gene: NA
v_gene: TRBV6-5

CDR3aa: ASIWALNTEAF
d_gene: NA
v_gene: TRBV28

CDR3aa: ASSPPTGTWGYT
d_gene: NA
v_gene: TRBV18

CDR3aa: AISVAASGIQETQY
d_gene: TRBD2
v_gene: TRBV10-3

CDR3aa: ASTPGLLYEQY
d_gene: NA
v_gene: TRBV19

CDR3aa: ASSAPIHIAYETQY
d_gene: NA
v_gene: TRBV9

CDR3aa: ASSVQGHEQY
d_gene: NA
v_gene: TRBV2

CDR3aa: ASSLVTSGGRGAQY
d_gene: TRBD2
v_gene: TRBV7-2

CDR3aa: ATSRRGNTEAF
d_gene: NA
v_gene: TRBV15

CDR3aa: ATSRPTRGADGYT
d_gene: NA
v_gene: TRBV15

CDR3aa: ASSQLVYSDTQY
d_gene: NA
v_gene: TRBV9

CDR3aa: ASSLATGRDSPLH
d_gene: NA
v_gene: TRBV5-1

CDR3aa: ASTPPGRRAYEQY
d_gene: NA
v_gene: TRBV6-5

CDR3aa: ASSPETSGRAEQY
d_gene: TRBD2
v_gene: TRBV4-1

CDR3aa: ASSLTGYSPLH
d_gene: NA
v_gene: TRBV28

CDR3aa: ASSEAGPDEEPQH
d_gene: NA
v_gene: TRBV6-1

CDR3aa: AWSVPGNKGPDTEAF
d_gene: NA
v_gene: TRBV30

CDR3aa: ASSLEGGRNPGEQY
d_gene: NA
v_gene: TRBV5-1

CDR3aa: ASRRTLNSNQPQH
d_gene: NA
v_gene: TRBV6-1

CDR3aa: ASSLAGAETQY
d_gene: NA
v_gene: TRBV19

CDR3aa: ASSLGGTGVPGYT
d_gene: TRBD1
v_gene: TRBV5-1

CDR3aa: ACAGGEKRGYNEQF
d_gene: TRBD2
v_gene: TRBV30

CDR3aa: ASSLGPGDSYGYT
d_gene: NA
v_gene: TRBV7-2

CDR3aa: ASSLVGGTTTDTQY
d_gene: NA
v_gene: TRBV7-2